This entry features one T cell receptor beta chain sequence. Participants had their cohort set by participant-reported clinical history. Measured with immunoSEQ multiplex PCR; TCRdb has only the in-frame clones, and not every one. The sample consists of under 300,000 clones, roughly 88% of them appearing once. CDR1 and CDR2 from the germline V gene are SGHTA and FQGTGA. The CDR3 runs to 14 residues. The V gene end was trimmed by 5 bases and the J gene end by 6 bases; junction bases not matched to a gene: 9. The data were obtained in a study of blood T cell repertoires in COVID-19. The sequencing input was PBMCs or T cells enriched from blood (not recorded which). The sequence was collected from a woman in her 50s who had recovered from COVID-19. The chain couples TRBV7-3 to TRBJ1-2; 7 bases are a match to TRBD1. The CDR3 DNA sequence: TGTGCCAGCAGCATTAATACAGGGGACAATGGCTACACCTTC. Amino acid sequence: CASSINTGDNGYTF.